The T cell receptor (beta chain) described here comes from a study of blood T cells in healthy people across ages. Findings and limits, study-wide: Older individuals had lower TCR beta diversity per million T cells (the decline was roughly linear). Naive T cell percentage and TCR beta diversity correlated strongly.

A word on this clonotype: The antigen remains unidentified.

Through a sample-barcoded 5' primer and a J-beta primer mix, a second PCR was run for about 6 to 11 cycles. Via MiXCR, TCRdb re-called the 5' RACE reads, giving one row per CDR3 protein. The table lists hundreds of thousands of distinct CDR3 sequences, 49% of them singletons. Germline CDR1 and CDR2: MNHNY and SVGAGI (reference sequence). There are 14 residues in the CDR3. V lost 7 bases, J lost 2 bases, and 5 bases stayed unmatched. Specimen: blood. The receptor was isolated from a woman in her fifties or sixties in good health. The V and J genes are TRBV6-6 and TRBJ1-3; TRBD1 matches 7 bases. CDR3 sequence: CASTGGATGNTIYF. The CDR3 region has the DNA TGTGCCAGCACAGGGGGGGCTACTGGAAACACCATATATTTT.